Listed below are T cell receptor beta chains from one sample, sequenced in a study of CD8 T cells in ankylosing spondylitis. TCRdb analysed the 5' RACE reads with MiXCR anew, one entry per CDR3 protein. The repertoire consists of around 340,000 distinct CDR3 sequences, with 20% occurring once and the leading ten covering 13%. The sample consisted of blood, either unsorted or a sorted T cell fraction (not recorded which). Every receptor here comes from a male donor with ankylosing spondylitis or in good health (not recorded which). The CDR3 runs from the conserved cysteine through the conserved F or W. A D gene is named only where the DNA matches it firmly. Clone size is stated in some rows and not others, as once, few, many or a class when expanded.

>TRBD1|few|TRBJ2-2|TRBV7-9
TGTGCCAGCAGCACCACTCGAGGGACAGGGGCCGGGGAGCTGTTTTTT
CASSTTRGTGAGELFF
>NA|few|TRBJ1-2|TRBV27
TGTGCCAGCAGTTTATCCCAGGGAGGCTATGGCTACACCTTC
CASSLSQGGYGYTF
>TRBD2|few|TRBJ2-1|TRBV5-6
TGTGCCAGCAGCTCAAGACTAGCGGGGATCTCCTACAATGAGCAGTTCTTC
CASSSRLAGISYNEQFF
>TRBD2|many|TRBJ2-1|TRBV12-3/TRBV12-4
TGTGCCAGCAGCACTAGCGACCGGGGCTGGGGTGAGCAGTTCTTC
CASSTSDRGWGEQFF
>NA|few|TRBJ2-7|TRBV25-1
TGTGCCAGCAGTGAAGGCGGCACCTCCTACGAGCAGTACTTC
CASSEGGTSYEQYF
>NA|NA|TRBJ2-2|TRBV4-1
TGCGCCAGCAGCCAAGATGGTTCAGGGACCAGTCCGAACACCGGGGAGCTGTTTTTT
CASSQDGSGTSPNTGELFF
>TRBD1|few|TRBJ2-1|TRBV5-1
TGCGCCAGCAGCCCCGGACAGGGCCGTAGGAATGAGCAGTTCTTC
CASSPGQGRRNEQFF
>NA|NA|TRBJ2-7|TRBV20-1
TGCAGTGCTAGAGACCCCCACACCTTCTCCTACGAGCAGTACTTC
CSARDPHTFSYEQYF
>TRBD2|NA|TRBJ2-1|TRBV6-2/TRBV6-3
TGTGCCAGCAGTCCACCCATGGGACTAGCGGGGGGCCGGAGCTCCTACAATGAGCAGTTCTTC
CASSPPMGLAGGRSSYNEQFF
>NA|many|TRBJ2-3|TRBV6-4
TGTGCCAGCAGTGCCTCGGACGGGACAGATACGCAGTATTTT
CASSASDGTDTQYF
>NA|few|TRBJ2-7|TRBV7-9
TGTGCCAGCAGCTTAGATCGGCAGGGGACCTACGAGCAGTACTTC
CASSLDRQGTYEQYF
>TRBD1|few|TRBJ2-1|TRBV28
TGTGCCAGCAGTTTACAGGGGGCGACCCACAATGAGCAGTTCTTC
CASSLQGATHNEQFF
>NA|NA|TRBJ2-1|TRBV5-5
TGTGCCAGCAGCTTGGACCGGGTCCTGGAGAATGAGCAGTTCTTC
CASSLDRVLENEQFF
>NA|few|TRBJ2-1|TRBV10-2
TGCGCCAGCAGTGAGTCAAGACTCTACAATGAGCAGTTCTTC
CASSESRLYNEQFF
>TRBD2|NA|TRBJ2-2|TRBV27
TGTGCCAGCAGTTGGACTAGCGGGGGGGGAGGGGAGCTGTTTTTT
CASSWTSGGGGELFF
>NA|few|TRBJ2-2|TRBV7-8
TGTGCCAGCAGCCTCCTAGGACAGCCCGGGGAGCTGTTTTTT
CASSLLGQPGELFF
>NA|few|TRBJ2-7|TRBV6-1
TGTGCCAGCAGTAGTCGGACAGATTGGGTCGAGCAGTACTTC
CASSSRTDWVEQYF
>TRBD1|few|TRBJ2-7|TRBV27
TGTGCCAGCAGTTTGCGGGGACAGGGGTATGAGCAGTACTTC
CASSLRGQGYEQYF
>TRBD1|NA|TRBJ1-2|TRBV29-1
TGCAGCGTTGAAACAGGGGAGCACTATGGCTACACCTTC
CSVETGEHYGYTF
>NA|NA|TRBJ2-1|TRBV7-9
TGTGCCAGCACCCTGGGGCCTCGCCTTTACAATGAGCAGTTCTTC
CASTLGPRLYNEQFF
>TRBD2|NA|TRBJ2-3|TRBV12-3/TRBV12-4
TGTGCCAGCAGCACGAGCGGGGTTGATACGCAGTATTTT
CASSTSGVDTQYF
>NA|NA|TRBJ1-4|TRBV10-2
TGCGCCAGCAGTGAAAGGGCAACTAATGAAAAACTGTTTTTT
CASSERATNEKLFF
>NA|many|TRBJ1-1|TRBV6-5
TGTGCCAGCAGTTACGGGCAGCCATCTAACACTGAAGCTTTCTTT
CASSYGQPSNTEAFF
>NA|NA|TRBJ2-1|TRBV7-8
TGTGCCAGCAGCTTAACAGGGCCGCGGATGGTGCAGTTCTTC
CASSLTGPRMVQFF
>TRBD2|NA|TRBJ2-5|TRBV7-2
TGTGCCAGCAGCCCCGGCTGGGGGGGGGAACAAGAGACCCAGTACTTC
CASSPGWGGEQETQYF
>NA|NA|TRBJ2-5|TRBV15
TGTGCCACCAGCAGAGATTGGACGGTCGGGGAGACCCAGTACTTC
CATSRDWTVGETQYF
>TRBD1|few|TRBJ2-1|TRBV4-1
TGCGCCAGCAGCCCCGGGACAGAGTACTACAATGAGCAGTTCTTC
CASSPGTEYYNEQFF
>NA|few|TRBJ1-5|TRBV6-5
TGTGCCAGCAGTTACGGGGGTGGCAATCAGCCCCAGCATTTT
CASSYGGGNQPQHF
>TRBD1|NA|TRBJ2-2|TRBV12-3/TRBV12-4
TGTGCCAGCATGCCGACAGGGACGAACACCGGGGAGCTGTTTTTT
CASMPTGTNTGELFF
>NA|NA|TRBJ2-5|TRBV7-9
TGTGCCAGCAGCCGTCTGAAGGAAATCCAAGAGACCCAGTACTTC
CASSRLKEIQETQYF
>NA|few|TRBJ2-1|TRBV28
TGTGCCAGCAGTTTATCGCTTCGCACACGGGAGCAGTTCTTC
CASSLSLRTREQFF
>TRBD1|few|TRBJ1-6|TRBV5-1
TGCGCCAGCAGCATCACCGGACAGGGAGATAATTCACCCCTCCACTTT
CASSITGQGDNSPLHF
>NA|NA|TRBJ2-1|TRBV3-1
TGTGCCAGCAGCCAAGGCAGGGTGGGGGGCAATGAGCAGTTCTTC
CASSQGRVGGNEQFF
>NA|NA|TRBJ2-6|TRBV24-1
TGTGCCACCAGTGACCCCTATGGCCTCTCTGGGGCCAACGTCCTGACTTTC
CATSDPYGLSGANVLTF
>NA|NA|TRBJ2-2|TRBV29-1
TGCAGCGTTGCGGGGCCCCTTGGGGCCGGGGAGCTGTTTTTT
CSVAGPLGAGELFF
>TRBD1|NA|TRBJ2-3|TRBV7-9
TGTGCAGCCGAGGAGGGGACAGGGGCGGAAGATACGCAGTATTTT
CAAEEGTGAEDTQYF
>NA|few|TRBJ2-7|TRBV7-9
TGTGCCAGCAGCGCCCGGCTGGACGAGCAGTACTTC
CASSARLDEQYF
>NA|NA|TRBJ2-3|TRBV12-3/TRBV12-4
TGTGCCAGCAGTTTCCCCCGGGTTGCAGATACGCAGTATTTT
CASSFPRVADTQYF
>TRBD1|few|TRBJ2-5|TRBV12-3/TRBV12-4
TGTGCCAGCAGTTTCTCAGGACAGGGCTTGGAGACCCAGTACTTC
CASSFSGQGLETQYF
>TRBD1|few|TRBJ2-7|TRBV14
TGTGCCAGCAGCGACCCCGGGACAGAAGCTTACGAGCAGTACTTC
CASSDPGTEAYEQYF
>TRBD2|NA|TRBJ2-3|TRBV9
TGTGCCAGCAGCGTAGCCGGACTAGCGGGGGTCACAGATACGCAGTATTTT
CASSVAGLAGVTDTQYF
>TRBD1|NA|TRBJ1-6|TRBV12-3/TRBV12-4
TGTGCCAGCAGTAGGGACAGGGAATACAATTCACCCCTCCACTTT
CASSRDREYNSPLHF
>NA|few|TRBJ2-1|TRBV12-3/TRBV12-4
TGTGCCAGCAGTTTTGCAGGGGAGCATGAGCAGTTCTTC
CASSFAGEHEQFF
>NA|NA|TRBJ1-3|TRBV6-1
TGTGCCAGCAGTCCGGGGGACCGCTCTGGAAACACCATATATTTT
CASSPGDRSGNTIYF
>TRBD2|NA|TRBJ2-2|TRBV12-3/TRBV12-4
TGTGCCAGCAGTCGAAAAGCGGGGGAAGGCACCGGGGAGCTGTTTTTT
CASSRKAGEGTGELFF
>NA|NA|TRBJ2-3|TRBV7-9
TGTGCCAGCAGCTTAGTTGTGTCCGAGCGAACAGATACGCAGTATTTT
CASSLVVSERTDTQYF
>TRBD1|NA|TRBJ1-2|TRBV10-3
TGTGCCATCAGTGAGTCGACAGGGCAAAAAGGAGCCTATGGCTACACCTTC
CAISESTGQKGAYGYTF
>TRBD1|NA|TRBJ2-2|TRBV12-3/TRBV12-4
TGTGCCAGCAGTACCCGGGACAGGGAGGCCGGGGAGCTGTTTTTT
CASSTRDREAGELFF
>NA|NA|TRBJ2-1|TRBV12-3/TRBV12-4
TGTGCCAGCAGTTTTTTTTTGGTCGGGGCGAATGAGCAGTTCTTC
CASSFFLVGANEQFF
>TRBD2|NA|TRBJ2-1|TRBV7-8
TGTGCCAGCAGCTCTTCACTAGCGGGGATCTACAATGAGCAGTTCTTC
CASSSSLAGIYNEQFF
>NA|NA|TRBJ2-3|TRBV7-2
TGTGCCAGCAGCTGGCCGCGCCTAAGCACAGATACGCAGTATTTT
CASSWPRLSTDTQYF
>NA|few|TRBJ1-1|TRBV20-1
TGCAGTGCTAGAGCCGTGGGCCAGAACACTGAAGCTTTCTTT
CSARAVGQNTEAFF
>TRBD1|NA|TRBJ2-1|TRBV12-3/TRBV12-4
TGTGCCAGCAGGCCCGGGACAGGGGGCGTCTACAATGAGCAGTTCTTC
CASRPGTGGVYNEQFF
>TRBD1|NA|TRBJ2-1|TRBV7-9
TGTGCCACCGGACAGGGTCCTCCTGAGCAGTTCTTC
CATGQGPPEQFF
>NA|NA|TRBJ2-1|TRBV12-3/TRBV12-4
TGTGCCAGCAGTTTTGGGTCGCAGGTAGTCCCAGTGGTTTCCTACAATGAGCAGTTCTTC
CASSFGSQVVPVVSYNEQFF